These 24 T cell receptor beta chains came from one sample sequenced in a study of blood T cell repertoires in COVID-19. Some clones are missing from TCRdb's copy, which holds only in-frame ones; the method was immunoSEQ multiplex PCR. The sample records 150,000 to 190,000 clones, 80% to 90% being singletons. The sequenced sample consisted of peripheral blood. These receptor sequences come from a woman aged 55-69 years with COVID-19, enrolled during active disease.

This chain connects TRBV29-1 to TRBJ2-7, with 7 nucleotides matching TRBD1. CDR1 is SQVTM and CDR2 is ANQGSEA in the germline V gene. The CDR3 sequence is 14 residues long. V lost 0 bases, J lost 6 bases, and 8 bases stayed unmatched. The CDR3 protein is CSVEDGAGGSEQYF. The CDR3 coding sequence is TGCAGCGTTGAAGATGGGGCAGGGGGTAGCGAGCAGTACTTC.

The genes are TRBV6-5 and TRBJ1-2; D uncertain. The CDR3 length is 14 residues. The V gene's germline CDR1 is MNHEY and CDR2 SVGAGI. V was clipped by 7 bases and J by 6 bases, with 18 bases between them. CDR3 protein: CASILRAQINGYTF. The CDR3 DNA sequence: TGTGCCAGCATTCTAAGAGCACAGATCAATGGCTACACCTTC.

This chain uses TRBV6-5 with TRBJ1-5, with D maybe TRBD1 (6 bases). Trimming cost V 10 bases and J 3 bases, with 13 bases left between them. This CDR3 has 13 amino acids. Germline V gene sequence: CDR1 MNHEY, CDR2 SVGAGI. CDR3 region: CATQQGNNQPQHF. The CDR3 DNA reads TGTGCCACACAACAGGGAAACAATCAGCCCCAGCATTTT.

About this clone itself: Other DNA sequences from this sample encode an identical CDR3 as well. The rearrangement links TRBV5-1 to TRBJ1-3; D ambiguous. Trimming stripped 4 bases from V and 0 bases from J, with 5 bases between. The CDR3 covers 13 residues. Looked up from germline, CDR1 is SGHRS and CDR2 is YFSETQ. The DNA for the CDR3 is TGCGCCAGCAGCCTAGGCTCTGGAAACACCATATATTTT. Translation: CASSLGSGNTIYF.

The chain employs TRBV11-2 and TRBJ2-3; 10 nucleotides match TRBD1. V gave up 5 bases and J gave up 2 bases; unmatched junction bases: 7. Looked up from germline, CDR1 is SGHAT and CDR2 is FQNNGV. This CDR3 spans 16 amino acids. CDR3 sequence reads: CASSLTGTGDTDTQYF. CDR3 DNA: TGTGCCAGCAGCCTAACCGGGACAGGGGACACAGATACGCAGTATTTT.

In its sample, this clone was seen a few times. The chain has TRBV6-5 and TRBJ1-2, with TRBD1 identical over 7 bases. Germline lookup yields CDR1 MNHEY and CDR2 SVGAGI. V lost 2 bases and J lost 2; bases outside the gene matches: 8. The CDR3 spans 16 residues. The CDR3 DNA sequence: TGTGCCAGCAGTTACCGAAATACAGGGGTAAACTATGGCTACACCTTC. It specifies CASSYRNTGVNYGYTF.

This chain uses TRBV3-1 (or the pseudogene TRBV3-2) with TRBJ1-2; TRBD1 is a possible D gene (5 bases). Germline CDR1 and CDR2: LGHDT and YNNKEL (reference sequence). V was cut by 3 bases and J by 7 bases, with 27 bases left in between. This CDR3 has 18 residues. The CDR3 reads CASSHSPPYSDKISGYTF. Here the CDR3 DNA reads TGTGCCAGCAGCCATTCTCCCCCCTACTCGGACAAGATCAGTGGCTACACCTTC.

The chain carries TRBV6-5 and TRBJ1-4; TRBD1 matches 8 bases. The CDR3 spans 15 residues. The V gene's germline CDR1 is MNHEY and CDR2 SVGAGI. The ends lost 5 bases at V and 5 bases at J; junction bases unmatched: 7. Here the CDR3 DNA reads TGTGCCAGCAGTCTTACAGGGGGTGGGAATGAAAAACTGTTTTTT. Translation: CASSLTGGGNEKLFF.

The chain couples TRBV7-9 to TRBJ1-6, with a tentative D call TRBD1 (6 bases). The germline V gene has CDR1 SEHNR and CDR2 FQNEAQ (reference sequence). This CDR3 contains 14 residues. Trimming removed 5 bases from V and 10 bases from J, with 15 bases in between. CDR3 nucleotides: TGTGCCAGCAGCCAAAACACAGGGCCATCACCCCTCCACTTT. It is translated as CASSQNTGPSPLHF.

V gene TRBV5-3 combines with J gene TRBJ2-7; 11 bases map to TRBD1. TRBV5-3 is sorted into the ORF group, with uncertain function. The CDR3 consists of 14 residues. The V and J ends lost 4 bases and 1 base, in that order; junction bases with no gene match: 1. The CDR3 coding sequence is TGTGCCAGAAGCCGGGACAGGGGGTCCTACGAGCAGTACGTC. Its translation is CARSRDRGSYEQYV.

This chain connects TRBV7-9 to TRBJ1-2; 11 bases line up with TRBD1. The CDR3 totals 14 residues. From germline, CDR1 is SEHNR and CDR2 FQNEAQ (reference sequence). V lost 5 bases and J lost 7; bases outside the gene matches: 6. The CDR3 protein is CASSTRTGGFGYTF. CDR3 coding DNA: TGTGCCAGCAGCACCCGGACAGGGGGCTTTGGCTACACCTTC.

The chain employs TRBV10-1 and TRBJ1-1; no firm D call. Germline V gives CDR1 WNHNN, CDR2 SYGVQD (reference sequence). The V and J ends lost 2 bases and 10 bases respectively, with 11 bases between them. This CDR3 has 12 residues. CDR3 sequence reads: CASSEGSRGAFF. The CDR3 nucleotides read TGCGCCAGCAGTGAGGGGTCTCGGGGAGCTTTCTTT.

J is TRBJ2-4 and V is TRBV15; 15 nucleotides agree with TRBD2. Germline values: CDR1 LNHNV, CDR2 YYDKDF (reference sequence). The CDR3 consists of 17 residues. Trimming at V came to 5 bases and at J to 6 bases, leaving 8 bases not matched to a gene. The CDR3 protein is CATSSLGLAGGRNIQYF. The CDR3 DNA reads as TGTGCCACCAGCTCTCTGGGACTAGCGGGGGGACGAAACATTCAGTACTTC.

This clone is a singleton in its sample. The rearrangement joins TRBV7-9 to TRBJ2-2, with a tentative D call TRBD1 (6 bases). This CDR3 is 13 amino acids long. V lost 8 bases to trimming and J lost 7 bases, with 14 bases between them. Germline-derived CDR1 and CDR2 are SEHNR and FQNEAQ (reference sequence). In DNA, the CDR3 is TGTGCCAGCGCAAACAGGGCGATCGGGGAGCTGTTTTTT. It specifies CASANRAIGELFF.

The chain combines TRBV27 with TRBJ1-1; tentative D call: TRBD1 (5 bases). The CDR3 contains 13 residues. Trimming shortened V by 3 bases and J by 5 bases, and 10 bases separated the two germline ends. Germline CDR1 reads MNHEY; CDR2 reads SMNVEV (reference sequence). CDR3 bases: TGTGCCAGCAGTTTTTCCAGGGTAACTGAAGCTTTCTTT. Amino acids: CASSFSRVTEAFF.

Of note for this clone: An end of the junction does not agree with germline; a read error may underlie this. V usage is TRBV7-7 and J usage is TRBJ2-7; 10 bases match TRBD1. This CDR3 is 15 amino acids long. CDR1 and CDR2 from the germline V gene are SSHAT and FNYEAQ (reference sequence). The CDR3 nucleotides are TGTGCTAGCAGCTACCGGACAGGGGGGCCCTACGAGCAGTACTTC. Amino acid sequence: CASSYRTGGPYEQYF. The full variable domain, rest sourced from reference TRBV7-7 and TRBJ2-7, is GAGVSQSPRYKVTKRGQDVTLRCDPISSHATLYWYQQALGQGPEFLTYFNYEAQPDKSGLPSDRFSAERPEGSISTLTIQRTEQRDSAMYRCASSYRTGGPYEQYFGPGTRLTVT.

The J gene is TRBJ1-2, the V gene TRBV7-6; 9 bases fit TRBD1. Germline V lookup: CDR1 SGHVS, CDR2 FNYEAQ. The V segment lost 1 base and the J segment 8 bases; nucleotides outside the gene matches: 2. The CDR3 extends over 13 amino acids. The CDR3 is CASSLGQGGGYTF. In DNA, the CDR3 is TGTGCCAGCAGCTTAGGACAGGGGGGCGGCTACACCTTC.

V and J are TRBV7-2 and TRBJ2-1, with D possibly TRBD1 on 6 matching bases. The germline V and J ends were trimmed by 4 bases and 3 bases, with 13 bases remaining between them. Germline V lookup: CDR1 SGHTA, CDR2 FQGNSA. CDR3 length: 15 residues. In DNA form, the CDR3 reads TGTGCCAGCAGCTCGACTTGGACAGTCTACAATGAGCAGTTCTTC. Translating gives CASSSTWTVYNEQFF. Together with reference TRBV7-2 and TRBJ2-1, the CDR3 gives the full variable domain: GAGVSQSPSNKVTEKGKDVELRCDPISGHTALYWYRQSLGQGLEFLIYFQGNSAPDKSGLPSDRFSAERTGGSVSTLTIQRTQQEDSAVYLCASSSTWTVYNEQFFGPGTRLTVL.

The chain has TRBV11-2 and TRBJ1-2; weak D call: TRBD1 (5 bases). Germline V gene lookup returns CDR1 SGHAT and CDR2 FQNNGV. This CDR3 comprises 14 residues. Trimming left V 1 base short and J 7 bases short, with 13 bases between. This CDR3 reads CASSLAQAVRGYTF. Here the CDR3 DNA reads TGTGCCAGCAGCTTAGCACAGGCCGTGCGTGGCTACACCTTC. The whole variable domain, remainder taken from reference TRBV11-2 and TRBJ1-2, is EAGVAQSPRYKIIEKRQSVAFWCNPISGHATLYWYQQILGQGPKLLIQFQNNGVVDDSQLPKDRFSAERLKGVDSTLKIQPAKLEDSAVYLCASSLAQAVRGYTFGSGTRLTVV.

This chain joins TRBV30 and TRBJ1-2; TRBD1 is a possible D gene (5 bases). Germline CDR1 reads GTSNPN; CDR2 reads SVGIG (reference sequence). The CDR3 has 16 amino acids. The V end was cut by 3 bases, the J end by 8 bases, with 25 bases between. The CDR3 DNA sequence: TGTGCCTGGAGCGCGACCGACAGTGGCGGGGTGGAGGGCTACACCTTC. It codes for CAWSATDSGGVEGYTF.

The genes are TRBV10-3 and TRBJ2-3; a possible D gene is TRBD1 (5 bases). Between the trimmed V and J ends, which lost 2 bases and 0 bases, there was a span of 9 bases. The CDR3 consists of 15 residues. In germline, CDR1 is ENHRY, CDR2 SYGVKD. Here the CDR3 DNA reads TGTGCCATCAGTGAGACAGGAGTTAGCACAGATACGCAGTATTTT. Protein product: CAISETGVSTDTQYF.

CDR3 sequence reads: CASMDRASDTQYF. The CDR3 DNA reads TGCGCCAGCATGGACAGGGCTTCAGATACGCAGTATTTT. V usage is TRBV5-1 and J usage is TRBJ2-3; 8 bases agree with TRBD1. CDR1 is SGHRS and CDR2 is YFSETQ in the germline V gene. Germline trimming cut 6 bases from V and 4 bases from J; bases unmatched to any gene: 4. This CDR3 is 13 amino acids long.

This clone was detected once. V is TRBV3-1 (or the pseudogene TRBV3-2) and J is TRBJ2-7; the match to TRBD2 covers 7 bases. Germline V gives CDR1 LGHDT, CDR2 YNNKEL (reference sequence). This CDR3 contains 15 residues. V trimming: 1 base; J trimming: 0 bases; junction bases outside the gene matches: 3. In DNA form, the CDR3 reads TGTGCCAGCAGCCAAGCAGCGGGGCGCTCCTACGAGCAGTACTTC. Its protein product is CASSQAAGRSYEQYF.

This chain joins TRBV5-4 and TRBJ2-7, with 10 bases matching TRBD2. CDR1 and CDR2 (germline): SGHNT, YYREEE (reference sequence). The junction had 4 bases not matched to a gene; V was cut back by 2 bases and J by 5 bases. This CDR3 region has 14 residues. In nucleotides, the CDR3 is TGTGCCAGCAGCTTAACCGGGACTAGCGACGAGCAGTACTTC. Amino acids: CASSLTGTSDEQYF.